This T cell receptor beta chain is from a study of blood T cell repertoires in COVID-19. Across the study: Samples came from the United States, Italy and Spain, spanning acute and convalescent COVID-19. The cDNA or gDNA used as material had been derived from T cells, B-cell-depleted T cells, or PBMCs.

Source study methods: Amplification of reference gene primers was used by the study to estimate nucleated cell counts. Here immunoSEQ multiplex PCR was the method, and the copy in TCRdb shows in-frame clones only, minus some. V and J calls and clone size come straight from that table; D and trimming were deduced from the DNA. The data contain about 220,000 clones, over 75% of them singletons. V shed 1 base and J 7 bases; nucleotides not matched to a gene: 12. Germline lookup yields CDR1 SGHKS and CDR2 YYEKEE (reference sequence). The CDR3 has 17 residues. Sequencing was carried out using peripheral blood. The V gene is TRBV5-5, the J gene TRBJ2-1, with 9 bases fitting TRBD2. The clonotype comes from a human donor in a cohort sampled during active COVID-19. CDR3 sequence: CASSLIGLAGVYNEQFF. The CDR3 coding sequence is TGTGCCAGCAGCTTGATCGGTTTAGCGGGAGTTTATAATGAGCAGTTCTTC. Combining the CDR3 with reference TRBV5-5 and TRBJ2-1 gives the whole variable domain DAGVTQSPTHLIKTRGQQVTLRCSPISGHKSVSWYQQVLGQGPQFIFQYYEKEERGRGNFPDRFSARQFPNYSSELNVNALLLGDSALYLCASSLIGLAGVYNEQFFGPGTRLTVL.